These 14 T cell receptor beta chains originate from one sample sequenced in a study of neurological immune-mediated disorders (dated by TCRdb to between 2018 and 2020). Receptors were amplified or captured by 5' RACE. The sequencer listed for this sample is Illumina HiSeq 2500. The raw public data were reprocessed by TCRdb itself: fastp quality trimming at Q25, MiXCR clonotype calling, in-frame beta chains only. When rows share a CDR3 protein, they turn into one entry using the most common DNA and genes. The sample table contains 75,000 to 80,000 distinct CDR3 sequences; only one count was recorded for less than 5.5% of them. In total, the top ten clones hold 2% to 2.5% of the sample. The specimen sequenced was PBMCs. These receptors all stem from a woman aged 30 to 39 with multiple sclerosis.

This clonotype was seen ten or more times. The gene calls are TRBV20-1 and TRBJ2-1; a possible D gene is TRBD2 (6 bases). The CDR3 has 15 amino acids. The V and J ends lost 5 bases and 1 base respectively, with 15 bases between them. Germline V gene lookup returns CDR1 DFQATT and CDR2 SNEGSKA (reference sequence). The CDR3 DNA reads as TGCAGTGCTGGTGCGAATAGCGGTTCCTACAATGAGCAGTTCTTC. Translated, it gives CSAGANSGSYNEQFF.

This clonotype has more than one count but fewer than ten. The chain uses TRBV7-6 and TRBJ2-7, with D unresolved. CDR1 SGHVS and CDR2 FNYEAQ come from the germline V gene. Trimming took 9 bases from V and 3 from J, leaving 18 bases between them. The CDR3 spans 14 residues. The CDR3 DNA is TGTGCCAGTTCGGACCGAGGTTCGGGCTACGAGCAGTACTTC. Translating gives CASSDRGSGYEQYF.

This clonotype was recorded at least ten times. The V and J genes are TRBV20-1 and TRBJ2-5; D may correspond to TRBD1 or TRBD2 (5 bases each). The germline V and J ends were trimmed by 4 bases and 4 bases, with 19 bases remaining between them. Germline-derived CDR1 and CDR2 are DFQATT and SNEGSKA (reference sequence). The CDR3 sequence is 15 residues long. The CDR3 protein is CSANKITGRGETQYF. In DNA, the CDR3 is TGCAGTGCTAACAAGATCACGGGGCGCGGAGAGACCCAGTACTTC.

This chain uses TRBV2 with TRBJ2-4, with D possibly TRBD1 on 5 matching bases. Trimming pared 6 bases from V and 3 bases from J, leaving 12 bases between. The CDR3 runs 14 residues. From germline, CDR1 is SNHLY and CDR2 FYNNEI. In DNA, the CDR3 is TGTGCCAGCAGAGGGGCCAAGGTCAAAAACATTCAGTACTTC. It is translated as CASRGAKVKNIQYF.

The table lists this clonotype with a few counts. CDR3 in amino acids: CASSQEVHSYGYTF. The CDR3 coding sequence is TGCGCCAGCAGCCAAGAGGTACACTCGTATGGCTACACCTTC. V gene TRBV4-1 combines with J gene TRBJ1-2, with D unclear. The V gene lost 0 bases and the J gene lost 5 bases, with 10 bases spanning the gap. The CDR3 has 14 residues. The germline V gene has CDR1 MGHRA and CDR2 YSYEKL.

In this sample, this clonotype turned up many times. This chain uses TRBV5-1 with TRBJ2-3; TRBD2 aligns across 10 bases. The CDR3 covers 16 residues. The trim removed 2 bases at V and 1 base at J, leaving 4 bases unmatched. The V gene's germline CDR1 is SGHRS and CDR2 YFSETQ. The CDR3 loop reads CASSLRTSGGTDTQYF. CDR3 DNA: TGCGCCAGCAGCTTACGAACTAGCGGGGGCACAGATACGCAGTATTTT.

This clonotype was counted many times. The V gene is TRBV10-3, the J gene TRBJ2-3; 9 nucleotides line up with TRBD2. Trimming at V came to 6 bases and at J to 4 bases, leaving 5 bases not matched to a gene. CDR1 ENHRY and CDR2 SYGVKD come from the germline V gene. The CDR3 totals 14 residues. CDR3 residues: CAIRGSGGPDTQYF. DNA for the CDR3: TGTGCCATCAGGGGTAGCGGGGGTCCAGATACGCAGTATTTT.

The chain recombines TRBV3-1 with TRBJ1-5; the D is unclear. Trimming cost V 2 bases and J 8 bases, with 10 bases left between them. The CDR3 consists of 13 residues. CDR1 LGHDT and CDR2 YNNKEL come from the germline V gene (reference sequence). CDR3 loop: CASSQSEWEPQHF. CDR3 sequence (DNA): TGTGCCAGCAGCCAAAGTGAATGGGAGCCCCAGCATTTT. The whole variable domain, filled in from reference TRBV3-1 and TRBJ1-5, reads DTAVSQTPKYLVTQMGNDKSIKCEQNLGHDTMYWYKQDSKKFLKIMFSYNNKELIINETVPNRFSPKSPDKAHLNLHINSLELGDSAVYFCASSQSEWEPQHFGDGTRLSIL.

This clonotype was found many times. The CDR3 loop is CASSPSLSGNTIYF. The CDR3 DNA reads TGTGCCAGCAGTCCAAGCCTCTCTGGAAACACCATATATTTT. J is TRBJ1-3 and V is TRBV12-3 or TRBV12-4; the D is unclear. This CDR3 region has 14 residues. V lost 5 bases and J 0 bases, leaving 8 bases between the germline ends.

This clonotype was recorded many times. V usage is TRBV20-1 and J usage is TRBJ2-1, with D tentatively TRBD1 (6 bases). CDR3 size: 14 residues. Trimming took 1 base from V and 4 from J, leaving 11 bases between them. Germline lookup yields CDR1 DFQATT and CDR2 SNEGSKA (reference sequence). CDR3: CSARGGRGYNEQFF. The CDR3 coding sequence is TGCAGTGCTAGAGGCGGAAGGGGGTACAATGAGCAGTTCTTC.

At least ten counts were recorded for this clonotype. In DNA, the CDR3 is TGTGCCAGCAGCCCCCTTGCGGTTTCTGGAAACACCATATATTTT. This codes for CASSPLAVSGNTIYF. The V call is TRBV7-2, the J call TRBJ1-3; D is undetermined. The germline gives CDR1 SGHTA, CDR2 FQGNSA. The V end lost 5 bases, the J end lost 1 base, and 12 bases lay between the germline ends. The CDR3 sequence is 15 residues long.

Regarding this clonotype: An end of the junction does not agree with germline; a read error may underlie this. The chain recombines TRBV20-1 with TRBJ1-5, with D perhaps matching TRBD1 (5 bases). Germline V gene sequence: CDR1 DFQATT, CDR2 SNEGSKA (reference sequence). The CDR3 spans 13 residues. CDR3 residues: CSATKGQFKTQNF. As DNA, the CDR3 is TGCAGTGCCACCAAAGGACAATTTAAGACCCAGAATTTT.

This clonotype was counted at least ten times. This sequence joins TRBV12-3 or TRBV12-4 and TRBJ2-7, with a weak D call TRBD1 (6 bases). The CDR3 has 14 amino acids. Trimming removed 5 bases at V and 6 bases at J, with 17 bases between. CDR3 in amino acids: CASSLTPGGSEQYV. The CDR3 DNA sequence: TGTGCCAGCAGTCTCACGCCTGGGGGCAGCGAGCAGTACGTC.

Points on this clonotype: A much bigger clone sits one base away, suggesting this may be a read error. The chain uses TRBV20-1 and TRBJ2-6; a weak D match, TRBD2 (5 bases). Trimming left V 3 bases short and J 0 bases short, with 12 bases between. Germline V gene data show CDR1 as DFQATT and CDR2 as SNEGSKA (reference sequence). This CDR3 comprises 16 residues. CDR3 in amino acids: CSASGKGSSGANVLTF. CDR3 DNA: TGCAGTGCTAGCGGGAAAGGGAGCTCTGGGGCCAACGTCCTGACTTTC.